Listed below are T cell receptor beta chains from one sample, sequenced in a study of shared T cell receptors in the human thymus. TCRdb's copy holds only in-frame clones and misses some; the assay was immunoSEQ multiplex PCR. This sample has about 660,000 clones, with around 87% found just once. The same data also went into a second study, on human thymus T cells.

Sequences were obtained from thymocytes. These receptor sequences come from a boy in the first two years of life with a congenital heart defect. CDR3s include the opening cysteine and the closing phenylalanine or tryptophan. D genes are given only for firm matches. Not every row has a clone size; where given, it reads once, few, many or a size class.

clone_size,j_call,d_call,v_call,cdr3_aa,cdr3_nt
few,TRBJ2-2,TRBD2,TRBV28,CASSPSGRSNTGELFF,TGTGCCAGCAGTCCGAGCGGGAGGTCGAACACCGGGGAGCTGTTTTTT
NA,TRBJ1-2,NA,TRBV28,CASSFNGGPTNYGYTF,TGTGCCAGCAGTTTTAATGGGGGCCCAACTAACTATGGCTACACCTTC
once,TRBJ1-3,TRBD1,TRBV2,CASGGRGYGNTIYF,TGTGCCAGCGGTGGCAGGGGGTACGGAAACACCATATATTTT
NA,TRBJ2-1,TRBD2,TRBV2,CASSAGLAGGRNEQFF,TGTGCCAGCAGTGCCGGACTAGCGGGGGGGCGTAATGAGCAGTTCTTC
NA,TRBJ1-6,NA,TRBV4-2,CASSQPSVRGDGGSPLHF,TGTGCCAGCAGCCAACCCTCCGTACGCGGGGATGGAGGATCACCCCTCCACTTT
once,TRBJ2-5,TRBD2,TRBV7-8,CASNEAAREGAETQYF,TGTGCCAGCAACGAAGCGGCGCGGGAGGGCGCAGAGACCCAGTACTTC
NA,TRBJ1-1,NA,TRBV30,CAWSLADTGRTEAFF,TGTGCCTGGAGCTTAGCAGACACCGGGAGGACTGAAGCTTTCTTT
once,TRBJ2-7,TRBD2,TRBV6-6,CASSLIAGAIYEQYF,TGTGCCAGCAGCCTCATAGCGGGGGCTATCTACGAGCAGTACTTC
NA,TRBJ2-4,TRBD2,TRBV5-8,CASSRTGGSDIQYF,TGTGCCAGCAGCCGCACGGGGGGGTCCGACATTCAGTACTTC
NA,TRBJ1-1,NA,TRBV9,CASSVGPNTEAFF,TGTGCCAGCAGCGTAGGGCCGAACACTGAAGCTTTCTTT
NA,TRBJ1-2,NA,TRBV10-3,CAISESEGSGSIGYTF,TGTGCCATCAGTGAGTCGGAGGGGTCAGGGTCGATTGGCTACACCTTC
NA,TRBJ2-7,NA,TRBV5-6,CASSYRDTESHEQYF,TGTGCCAGCAGTTACAGGGACACAGAATCCCACGAGCAGTACTTC
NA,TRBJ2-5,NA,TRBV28,CASRGQGPYQETQYF,TGTGCCAGCAGGGGGCAGGGCCCGTACCAAGAGACCCAGTACTTC
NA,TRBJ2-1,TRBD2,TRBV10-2,CASSESGTSAVSYNEQFF,TGCGCCAGCAGTGAGTCCGGGACTAGCGCGGTGTCCTACAATGAGCAGTTCTTC
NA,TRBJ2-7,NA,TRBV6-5,CASSYLGSPSSYEQYF,TGTGCCAGCAGTTACTTGGGCAGCCCAAGCTCCTACGAGCAGTACTTC
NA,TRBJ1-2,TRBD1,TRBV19,CASSPSSLRGNYGYTF,TGTGCCAGTAGCCCAAGCAGCCTCAGGGGGAACTATGGCTACACCTTC
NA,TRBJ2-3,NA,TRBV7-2,CASSAWTPTDTQYF,TGTGCCAGCAGCGCCTGGACTCCAACAGATACGCAGTATTTT
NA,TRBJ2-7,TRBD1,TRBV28,CASSLGTGTYEQYF,TGTGCCAGCAGTTTAGGGACAGGGACCTACGAGCAGTACTTC
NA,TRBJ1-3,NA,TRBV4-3,CASSQVRSGNTIYF,TGCGCCAGCAGCCAAGTGAGGTCTGGAAACACCATATATTTT
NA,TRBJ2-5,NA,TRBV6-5,CASSTPRVRETQYF,TGTGCCAGCAGTACTCCGAGGGTACGGGAGACCCAGTACTTC
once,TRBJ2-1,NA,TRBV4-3,CASSQDTSNEQFF,TGCGCCAGCAGCCAAGATACTTCTAATGAGCAGTTCTTC
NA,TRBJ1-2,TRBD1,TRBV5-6,CASSFDRANYGYTF,TGTGCCAGCAGCTTCGACAGGGCTAACTATGGCTACACCTTC
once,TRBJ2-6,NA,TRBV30,CAWSVWALGSGANVLTF,TGTGCCTGGAGTGTATGGGCCCTCGGCTCTGGGGCCAACGTCCTGACTTTC
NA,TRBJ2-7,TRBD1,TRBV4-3,CASSQGGTGRYEQYF,TGCGCCAGCAGCCAAGGTGGGACAGGGCGCTACGAGCAGTACTTC
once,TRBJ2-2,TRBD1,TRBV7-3,CASSLRQGPDTGELFF,TGTGCCAGCAGCCTACGACAGGGTCCGGACACCGGGGAGCTGTTTTTT
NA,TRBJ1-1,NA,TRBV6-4,CASSLDSDTEAFF,TGTGCCAGCAGTCTGGACAGTGACACTGAAGCTTTCTTT
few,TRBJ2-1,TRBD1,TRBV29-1,CSVGQGALAGDEQFF,TGCAGCGTTGGCCAGGGGGCGCTGGCTGGGGATGAGCAGTTCTTC
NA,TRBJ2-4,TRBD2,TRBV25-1,CASSGGGSKNIQYF,TGTGCCAGCAGTGGGGGGGGTAGCAAAAACATTCAGTACTTC
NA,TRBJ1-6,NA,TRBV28,CASSPSGDNSPLHF,TGTGCCAGCAGTCCCTCCGGGGATAATTCACCCCTCCACTTT
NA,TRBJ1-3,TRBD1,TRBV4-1,CASSQGQGAGNTIYF,TGCGCCAGCAGCCAGGGACAGGGGGCTGGAAACACCATATATTTT
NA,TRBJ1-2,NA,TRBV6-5,CASSYGALDYGYTF,TGTGCCAGCAGTTACGGGGCGCTGGACTATGGCTACACCTTC
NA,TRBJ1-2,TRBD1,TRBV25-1,CASSETDRDYGYTF,TGTGCCAGCAGTGAGACGGACAGGGACTATGGCTACACCTTC
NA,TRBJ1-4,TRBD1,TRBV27,CASSPRPTGRNEKLFF,TGTGCCAGCAGCCCACGTCCGACAGGGAGAAATGAAAAACTGTTTTTT
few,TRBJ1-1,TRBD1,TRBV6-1,CASSGGQGRDTEAFF,TGTGCCAGCAGTGGGGGACAGGGAAGGGACACTGAAGCTTTCTTT
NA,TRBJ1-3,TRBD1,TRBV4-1,CASSQKQGEGNTIYF,TGCGCCAGCAGCCAAAAACAGGGGGAAGGAAACACCATATATTTT
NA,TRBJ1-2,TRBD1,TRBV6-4,CASSQDRFSNYGYTF,TGTGCCAGCAGCCAGGACAGGTTTTCTAACTATGGCTACACCTTC
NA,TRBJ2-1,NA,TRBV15,CATGARGHNEQFF,TGTGCCACCGGGGCTAGGGGCCACAATGAGCAGTTCTTC
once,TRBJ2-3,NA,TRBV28,CASSRRRTDTQYF,TGTGCCAGCAGCCGGAGACGCACAGATACGCAGTATTTT
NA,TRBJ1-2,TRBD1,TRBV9,CASSASQYPGQNYGYTF,TGTGCCAGCAGCGCCTCCCAATACCCGGGACAGAACTATGGCTACACCTTC
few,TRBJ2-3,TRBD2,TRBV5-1,CASSCNRTSGGNAQTDTQYF,TGCGCCAGCAGCTGCAACCGGACTAGCGGGGGGAACGCGCAGACAGATACGCAGTATTTT
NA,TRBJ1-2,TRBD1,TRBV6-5,CASRGDREFYGYTF,TGTGCCAGCAGGGGCGACAGGGAATTCTATGGCTACACCTTC
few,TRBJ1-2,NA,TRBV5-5,CASSFGRANGYTF,TGTGCCAGCAGCTTTGGCAGGGCAAATGGCTACACCTTC
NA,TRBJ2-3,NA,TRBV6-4,CASSDSIDTDTQYF,TGTGCCAGCAGTGACTCAATAGACACAGATACGCAGTATTTT
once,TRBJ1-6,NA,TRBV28,CASSPGDRLPVRDQDNSPLHF,TGTGCCAGCAGCCCAGGGGACCGGCTCCCCGTCAGGGATCAGGATAATTCACCCCTCCACTTT
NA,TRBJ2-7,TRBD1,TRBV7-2,CASSLVEQGAYEQYF,TGTGCCAGCAGCTTAGTTGAACAGGGGGCCTACGAGCAGTACTTC
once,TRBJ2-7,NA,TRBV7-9,CASIRSKGAYEQYF,TGTGCCAGCATACGGTCGAAGGGGGCCTACGAGCAGTACTTC
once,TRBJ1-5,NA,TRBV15,CATSRGGGRGPQPQHF,TGTGCCACCAGCAGAGGGGGGGGCAGAGGGCCACAGCCCCAGCATTTT
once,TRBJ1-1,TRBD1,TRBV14,CASSQAATGSRAEAFF,TGTGCCAGCAGCCAGGCCGCGACAGGGAGCAGGGCTGAAGCTTTCTTT
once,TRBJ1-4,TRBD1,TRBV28,CASSFGTGGGEKLFF,TGTGCCAGCAGTTTCGGGACAGGGGGCGGTGAAAAACTGTTTTTT
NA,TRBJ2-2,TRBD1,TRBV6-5,CASSFRAGGTGELFF,TGTGCCAGCAGTTTTAGGGCAGGGGGCACCGGGGAGCTGTTTTTT
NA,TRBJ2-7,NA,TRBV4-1,CASSQDTGHLSEYEQYF,TGCGCCAGCAGCCAAGATACAGGCCATCTCTCCGAATACGAGCAGTACTTC
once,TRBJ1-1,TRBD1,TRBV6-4,CASRIPIGAGGTETEAFF,TGTGCCAGCAGAATCCCTATTGGGGCAGGGGGGACAGAGACTGAAGCTTTCTTT